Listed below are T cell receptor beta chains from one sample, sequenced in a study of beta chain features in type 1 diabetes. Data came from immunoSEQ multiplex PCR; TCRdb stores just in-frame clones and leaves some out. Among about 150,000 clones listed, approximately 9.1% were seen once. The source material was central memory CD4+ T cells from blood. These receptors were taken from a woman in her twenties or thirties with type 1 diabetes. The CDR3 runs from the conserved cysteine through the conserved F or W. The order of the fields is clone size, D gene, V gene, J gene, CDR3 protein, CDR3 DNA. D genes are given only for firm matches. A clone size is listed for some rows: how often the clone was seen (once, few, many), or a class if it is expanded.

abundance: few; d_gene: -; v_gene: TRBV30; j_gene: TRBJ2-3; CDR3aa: CAWSPWGARTDTQYF; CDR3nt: TGTGCCTGGAGTCCCTGGGGCGCTCGCACAGATACGCAGTATTTT
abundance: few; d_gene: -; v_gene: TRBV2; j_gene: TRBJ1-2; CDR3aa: CASIPHFGYGYTF; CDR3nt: TGTGCCAGTATACCTCACTTCGGGTATGGCTACACCTTC
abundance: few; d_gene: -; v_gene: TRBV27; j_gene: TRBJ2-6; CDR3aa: CASSKDSSGANVLTF; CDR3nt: TGTGCCAGCAGTAAAGACAGCTCTGGGGCCAACGTCCTGACTTTC
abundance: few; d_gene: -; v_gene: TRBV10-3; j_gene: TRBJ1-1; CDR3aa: CATTTGQDTEAFF; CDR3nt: TGTGCCACCACTACAGGTCAGGACACTGAAGCTTTCTTT
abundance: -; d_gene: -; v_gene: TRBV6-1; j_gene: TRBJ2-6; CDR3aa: CASRQASSGANVLTF; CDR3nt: TGTGCCAGCAGACAGGCGAGCTCTGGGGCCAACGTCCTGACTTTC
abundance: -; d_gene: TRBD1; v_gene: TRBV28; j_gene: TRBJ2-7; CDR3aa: CASSLATPGRGIYEQYF; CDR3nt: TGTGCCAGCAGTTTAGCGACCCCGGGCAGGGGGATTTACGAGCAGTACTTC
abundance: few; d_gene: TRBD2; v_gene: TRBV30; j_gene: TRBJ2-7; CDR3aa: CAWTQGLAGDGEQYF; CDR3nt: TGTGCCTGGACCCAAGGACTAGCGGGAGACGGCGAGCAGTACTTC
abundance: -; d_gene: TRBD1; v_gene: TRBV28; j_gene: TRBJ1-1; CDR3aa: CASSILRDSTEAFF; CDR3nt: TGTGCCAGCAGTATCCTCCGGGACAGCACTGAAGCTTTCTTT
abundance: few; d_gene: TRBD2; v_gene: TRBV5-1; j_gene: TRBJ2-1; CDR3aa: CASSFLALAGGGDEQFF; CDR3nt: TGCGCCAGCAGCTTTCTGGCACTAGCGGGAGGGGGCGATGAGCAGTTCTTC
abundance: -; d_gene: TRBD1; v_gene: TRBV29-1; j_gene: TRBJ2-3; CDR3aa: CSVESSGTGYMRADTQYF; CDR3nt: TGCAGCGTTGAATCATCCGGGACAGGGTACATGAGGGCAGATACGCAGTATTTT
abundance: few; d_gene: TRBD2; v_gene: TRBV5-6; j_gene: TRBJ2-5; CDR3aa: CASSLRTSGSTETQYF; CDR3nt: TGTGCCAGCAGCTTGCGTACTAGCGGGAGTACGGAGACCCAGTACTTC
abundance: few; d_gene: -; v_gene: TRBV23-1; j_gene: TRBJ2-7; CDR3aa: CASRRYEQYF; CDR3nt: TGCGCCAGCCGCCGGTACGAGCAGTACTTC
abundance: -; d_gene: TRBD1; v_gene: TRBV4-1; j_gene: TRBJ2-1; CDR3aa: CASSQALLDRGQFF; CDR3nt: TGCGCCAGCAGCCAAGCGCTGTTGGACAGGGGGCAGTTCTTC
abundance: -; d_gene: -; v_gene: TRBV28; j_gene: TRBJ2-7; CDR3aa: CASSFYAREQYF; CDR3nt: TGTGCCAGCAGTTTCTACGCTCGCGAGCAGTACTTC
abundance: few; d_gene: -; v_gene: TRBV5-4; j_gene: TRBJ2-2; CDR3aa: CASSPRETGELFF; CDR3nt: TGTGCCAGCAGCCCACGGGAAACCGGGGAGCTGTTTTTT
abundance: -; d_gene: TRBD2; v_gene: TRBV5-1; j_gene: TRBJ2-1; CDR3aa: CASSLPSERLANSYNEQFF; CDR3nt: TGCGCCAGCAGCTTGCCCAGCGAGAGACTAGCGAACTCCTACAATGAGCAGTTCTTC
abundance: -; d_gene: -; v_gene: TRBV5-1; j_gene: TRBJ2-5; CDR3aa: CASTSLETQYF; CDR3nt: TGCGCCAGTACTAGCCTGGAGACCCAGTACTTC
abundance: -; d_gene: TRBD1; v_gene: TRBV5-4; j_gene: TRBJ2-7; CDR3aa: CASSPDRGAGEQYF; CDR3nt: TGTGCCAGCAGCCCCGACAGGGGCGCCGGCGAGCAGTACTTC
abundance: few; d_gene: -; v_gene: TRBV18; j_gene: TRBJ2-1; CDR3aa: CASSALQGSSYNEQFF; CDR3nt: TGTGCCAGCTCAGCCCTTCAGGGGAGCTCCTACAATGAGCAGTTCTTC
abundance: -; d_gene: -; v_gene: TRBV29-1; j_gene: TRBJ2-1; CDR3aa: CSVVRGGGSYNEQFF; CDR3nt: TGCAGCGTTGTAAGAGGAGGAGGGTCCTACAATGAGCAGTTCTTC
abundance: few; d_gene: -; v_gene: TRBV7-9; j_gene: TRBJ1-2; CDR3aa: CASSLGSGEPYGYTF; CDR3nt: TGTGCCAGCAGCTTAGGGTCGGGGGAACCCTATGGCTACACCTTC
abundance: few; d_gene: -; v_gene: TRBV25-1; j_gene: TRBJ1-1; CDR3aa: CASSEAPGQGIGEAFF; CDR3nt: TGTGCCAGCAGTGAAGCCCCGGGACAAGGCATCGGTGAAGCTTTCTTT
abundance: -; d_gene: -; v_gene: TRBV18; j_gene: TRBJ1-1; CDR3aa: CASSLPGREYSEAFF; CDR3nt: TGTGCCAGCTCACTCCCAGGGAGGGAATACAGTGAAGCTTTCTTT
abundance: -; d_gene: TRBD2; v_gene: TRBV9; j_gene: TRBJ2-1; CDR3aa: CASSVASGKNDEQFF; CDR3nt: TGTGCCAGCAGCGTAGCTAGCGGGAAGAACGATGAGCAGTTCTTC
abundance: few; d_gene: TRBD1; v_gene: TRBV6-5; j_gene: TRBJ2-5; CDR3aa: CASSYSRTGETQYF; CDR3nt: TGTGCCAGCAGTTACTCCCGGACAGGGGAGACCCAGTACTTC
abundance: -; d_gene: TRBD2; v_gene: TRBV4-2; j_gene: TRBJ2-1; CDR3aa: CASSQERGTSGRVYEQFF; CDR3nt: TGTGCCAGCAGCCAAGAACGAGGGACTAGCGGGAGAGTCTATGAGCAGTTCTTC
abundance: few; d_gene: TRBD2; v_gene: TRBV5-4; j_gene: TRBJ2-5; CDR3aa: CASSLSRGGETQYF; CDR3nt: TGTGCCAGCAGCTTGTCTCGGGGGGGGGAGACCCAGTACTTC
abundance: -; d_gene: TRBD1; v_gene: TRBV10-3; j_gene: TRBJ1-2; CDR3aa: CATTGGDYGYTF; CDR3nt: TGTGCCACGACAGGGGGTGACTATGGCTACACCTTC
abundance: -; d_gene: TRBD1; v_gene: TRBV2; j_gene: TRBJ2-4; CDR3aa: CASRRQGVNIQYF; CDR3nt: TGTGCCAGCAGACGACAGGGGGTGAACATTCAGTACTTC
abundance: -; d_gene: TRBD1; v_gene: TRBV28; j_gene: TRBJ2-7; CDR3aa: CASSSTGGTFYEQYF; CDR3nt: TGTGCCAGCAGTTCGACAGGGGGCACCTTCTACGAGCAGTACTTC
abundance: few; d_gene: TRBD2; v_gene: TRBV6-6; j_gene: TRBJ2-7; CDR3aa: CAARPSGSYEQYF; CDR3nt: TGTGCCGCTCGGCCTAGCGGATCCTACGAGCAGTACTTC
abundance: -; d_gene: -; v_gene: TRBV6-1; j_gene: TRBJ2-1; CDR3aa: CASNRERADYNEQFF; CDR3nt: TGTGCCAGCAACAGAGAGCGGGCTGATTACAATGAGCAGTTCTTC
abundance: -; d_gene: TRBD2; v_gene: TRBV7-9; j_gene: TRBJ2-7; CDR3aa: CASSDRGLAGVNEQYF; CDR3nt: TGTGCCAGCAGCGACCGGGGACTAGCGGGAGTAAACGAGCAGTACTTC
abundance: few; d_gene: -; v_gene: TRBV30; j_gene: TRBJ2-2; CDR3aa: CAWSVTGLGELFF; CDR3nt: TGTGCCTGGAGTGTAACGGGATTGGGGGAGCTGTTTTTT
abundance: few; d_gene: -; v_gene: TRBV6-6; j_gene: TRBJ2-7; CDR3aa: CASSPEYEQYF; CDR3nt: TGTGCCAGCAGTCCCGAGTACGAGCAGTACTTC
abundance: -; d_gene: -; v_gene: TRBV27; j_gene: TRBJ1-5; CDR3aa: CASRAGYNQPQHF; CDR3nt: TGTGCCAGCAGAGCGGGGTACAATCAGCCCCAGCATTTT
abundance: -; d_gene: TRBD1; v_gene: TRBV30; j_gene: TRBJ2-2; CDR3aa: CAWRGQGTGELFF; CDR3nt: TGTGCCTGGAGGGGACAGGGGACCGGGGAGCTGTTTTTT
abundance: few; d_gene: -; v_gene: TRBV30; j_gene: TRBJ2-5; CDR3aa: CAWRRDQETQYF; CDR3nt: TGTGCCTGGAGACGGGACCAAGAGACCCAGTACTTC
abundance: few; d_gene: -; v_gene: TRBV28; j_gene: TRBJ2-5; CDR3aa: CASSRETQYF; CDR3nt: TGTGCCAGCTCGAGGGAGACCCAGTACTTC
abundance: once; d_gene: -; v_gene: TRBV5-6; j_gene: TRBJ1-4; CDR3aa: CASSPTDSANEKLFF; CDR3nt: TGTGCCAGCAGCCCAACGGACAGTGCAAATGAAAAACTGTTTTTT
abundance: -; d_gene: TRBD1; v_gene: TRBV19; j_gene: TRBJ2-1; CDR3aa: CASSKDRESNNEQFF; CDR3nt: TGTGCCAGTAGTAAGGACAGGGAAAGCAATAATGAGCAGTTCTTC
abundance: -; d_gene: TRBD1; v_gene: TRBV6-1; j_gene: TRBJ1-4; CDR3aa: CASSGTVNNEKLFF; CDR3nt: TGTGCCAGCTCCGGGACAGTAAATAATGAAAAACTGTTTTTT
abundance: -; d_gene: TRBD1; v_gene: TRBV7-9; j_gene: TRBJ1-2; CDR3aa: CASSPQRDRTYGYTF; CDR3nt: TGTGCCAGCAGCCCCCAAAGGGACAGGACGTATGGCTACACCTTC
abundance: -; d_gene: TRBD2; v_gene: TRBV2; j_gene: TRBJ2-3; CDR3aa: CADKLAGGPQAQYF; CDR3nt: TGTGCCGACAAACTAGCGGGAGGGCCCCAGGCGCAGTATTTT
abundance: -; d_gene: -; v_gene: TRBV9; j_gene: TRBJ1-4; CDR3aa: CASSPTGTTNEKLFF; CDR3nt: TGTGCCAGCAGCCCTACAGGTACAACTAATGAAAAACTGTTTTTT
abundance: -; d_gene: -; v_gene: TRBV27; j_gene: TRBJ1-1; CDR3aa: CASSLDPRREMNTEAFF; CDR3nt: TGTGCCAGCAGTTTAGACCCCCGGAGGGAGATGAACACTGAAGCTTTCTTT
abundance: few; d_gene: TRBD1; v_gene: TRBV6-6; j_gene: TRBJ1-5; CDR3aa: CASSLQWTGGNQPQHF; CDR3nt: TGTGCCAGCAGTCTCCAATGGACAGGGGGTAATCAGCCCCAGCATTTT
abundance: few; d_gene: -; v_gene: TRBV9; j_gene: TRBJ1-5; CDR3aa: CASSRAGDSNQPQHF; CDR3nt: TGTGCCAGCAGCAGGGCGGGGGACAGCAATCAGCCCCAGCATTTT
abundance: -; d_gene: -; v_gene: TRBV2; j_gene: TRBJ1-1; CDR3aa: CASSGPGMGTEAFF; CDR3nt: TGTGCCAGCAGTGGCCCAGGGATGGGGACTGAAGCTTTCTTT
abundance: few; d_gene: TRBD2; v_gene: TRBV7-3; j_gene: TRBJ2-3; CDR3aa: CASSLLAGRTDTQYF; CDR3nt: TGTGCCAGCAGCCTTCTAGCGGGACGCACAGATACGCAGTATTTT
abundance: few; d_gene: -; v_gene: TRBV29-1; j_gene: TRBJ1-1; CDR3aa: CSAGGVGNAEAFF; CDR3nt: TGCAGCGCAGGAGGGGTTGGGAACGCTGAAGCTTTCTTT
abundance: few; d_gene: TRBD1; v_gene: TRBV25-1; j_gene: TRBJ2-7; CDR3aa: CASSESAGQGFYEQYF; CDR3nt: TGTGCCAGCAGTGAATCGGCGGGACAGGGGTTTTACGAGCAGTACTTC
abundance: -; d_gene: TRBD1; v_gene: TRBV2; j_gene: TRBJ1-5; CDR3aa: CASTLGQGHQPQHF; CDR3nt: TGTGCCAGCACCCTCGGACAGGGGCATCAGCCCCAGCATTTT
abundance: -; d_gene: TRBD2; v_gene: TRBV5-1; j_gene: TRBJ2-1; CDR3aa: CASSSALAGGYNEQFF; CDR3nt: TGCGCCAGCAGCTCAGCACTAGCGGGAGGGTACAATGAGCAGTTCTTC